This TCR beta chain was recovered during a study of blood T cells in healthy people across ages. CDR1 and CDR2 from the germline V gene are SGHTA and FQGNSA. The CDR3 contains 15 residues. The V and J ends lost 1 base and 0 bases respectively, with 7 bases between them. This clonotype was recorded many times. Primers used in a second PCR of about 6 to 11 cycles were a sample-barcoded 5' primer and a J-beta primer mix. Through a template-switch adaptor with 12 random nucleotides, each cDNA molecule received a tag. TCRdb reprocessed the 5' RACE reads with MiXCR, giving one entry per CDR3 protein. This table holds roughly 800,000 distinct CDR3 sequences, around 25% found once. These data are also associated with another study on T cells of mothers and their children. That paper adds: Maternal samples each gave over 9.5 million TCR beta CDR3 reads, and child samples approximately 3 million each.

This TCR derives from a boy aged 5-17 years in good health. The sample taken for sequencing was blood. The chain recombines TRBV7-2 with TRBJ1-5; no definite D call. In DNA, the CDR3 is TGTGCCAGCAGCTTAGAGGGCAGTAGCAATCAGCCCCAGCATTTT. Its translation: CASSLEGSSNQPQHF.